Given below is one TCR beta chain in context. This entry comes from a study of blood T cell repertoires in COVID-19. Recruits, aged 18 to 89 years, lived in 25 or so US areas. Participant-reported clinical history was the basis for cohort assignment. The junction had 6 bases not matched to a gene; V was cut back by 4 bases and J by 6 bases. The CDR3 has 14 residues. CDR1 MNHEY and CDR2 SVGAGI come from the germline V gene. In the authors' methods: How many nucleated cells were present was estimated from reference gene primer amplification. The method was immunoSEQ multiplex PCR; TCRdb's version includes in-frame clones alone and lacks a portion of them. Clone size and the V and J calls come from that table; the DNA yielded D and trimming. In the table there are more than 350,000 clones, 80% to 90% of which are singletons.

The source of this sequence is a woman aged 50 to 60 who had recovered from COVID-19. The sequenced sample was PBMCs or T cells enriched from blood (not recorded which). The rearrangement links TRBV6-5 to TRBJ1-2, with 9 bases identical to TRBD1. The CDR3 DNA reads TGTGCCAGCAGTTTCCGGGACAGGGAGAATGGCTACACCTTC. This translates into CASSFRDRENGYTF.